A single sample gave rise to the 3 T cell receptor beta chains below, sequenced in a study of identical twins. MiXCR, applied by TCRdb to the 5' RACE reads, yields one record per CDR3 protein. This sample has about 200,000 distinct CDR3 sequences; 7.5% occur once, and the top ten carry about 2%. These sequences were also reported in another study, on yellow fever vaccine responses in identical twins.

The sequenced sample was memory (CD45RO+) T cells sorted from blood. These receptors came from a woman younger than 35 in good health.

The gene calls are TRBV27 and TRBJ2-3; 8 bases map to TRBD1. This CDR3 has 14 residues. The V and J ends lost 7 bases and 8 bases, in that order; junction bases with no gene match: 11. CDR1 and CDR2 (germline): MNHEY, SMNVEV (reference sequence). The CDR3 DNA reads as TGTGCCAGCACTATAACAGGGGGTTGGGGTACGCAGTATTTT. Translated, it gives CASTITGGWGTQYF.

This clonotype was observed at least ten times. The chain carries TRBV5-1 and TRBJ1-1, with 7 bases matching TRBD1. The CDR3 covers 16 residues. J gave up 1 base and V 0 bases, and 6 bases lay outside the gene matches. Germline V gene data show CDR1 as SGHRS and CDR2 as YFSETQ. The CDR3 region is CASSLAPGGGNTEAFF. The CDR3 coding sequence is TGCGCCAGCAGCTTGGCACCAGGGGGTGGGAACACTGAAGCTTTCTTT.

The chain combines TRBV11-2 with TRBJ2-1; 11 bases fit TRBD2. CDR3 size: 20 residues. Germline CDR1 SGHAT, CDR2 FQNNGV. The V and J ends lost 5 bases and 0 bases, in that order; junction bases with no gene match: 15. CDR3 protein: CASSRPRISGGADSYNEQFF. The DNA for the CDR3 is TGTGCCAGCAGCCGCCCTCGAATTAGCGGGGGGGCGGACTCCTACAATGAGCAGTTCTTC.